This T cell receptor (beta chain) was sequenced during a study of CD8 T cells in ankylosing spondylitis. General observations from the study: A TCR beta motif of several highly homologous variants appeared characteristic of ankylosing spondylitis blood. Existing reports had already noted some motif variants in reactive arthritis synovial fluid and blood.

Worth noting for this clonotype: Antigen specificity is unknown.

Quantitative barcoded 5'-RACE was used to prepare TCR beta libraries. TCRdb recomputed calls from the 5' RACE reads with MiXCR, one row per CDR3 protein. The sample records roughly 180,000 distinct CDR3 sequences, roughly 13% being singletons. Material for sequencing was blood, either unsorted or a sorted T cell fraction (not recorded which). The TCR originated in a female donor with ankylosing spondylitis or in good health (not recorded which).

The CDR3 sequence: CASSSTRGRAGELFF. The CDR3 DNA is TGCGCCAGCAGCTCCACCAGGGGGCGGGCCGGGGAGCTGTTTTTT. The chain joins TRBV4-3 to TRBJ2-2; TRBD1 matches at 8 bases. This CDR3 is built from 15 residues. The ends lost 5 bases at V and 6 bases at J; junction bases unmatched: 8. CDR1 LGHNA and CDR2 YSLEER come from the germline V gene.